Below, 14 T cell receptor beta chains from the same sample are listed, as sequenced in a study of blood T cell repertoires in COVID-19. Generated by immunoSEQ multiplex PCR, the TCRdb table keeps only in-frame clones and is missing some. The table shows nearly 250,000 clones, with roughly 82% occurring only once. Sequencing input: PBMCs or T cells enriched from blood (not recorded which). The source is a woman aged 45-59 years who had recovered from COVID-19.

This clone has a single count. CDR3 coding DNA: TGTGCCAGCAGCGCCGGACAGGGCCTTGTTGGCTACGAGCAGTACTTC. Translating gives CASSAGQGLVGYEQYF. The rearrangement uses TRBV9 and TRBJ2-7; 8 nucleotides agree with TRBD1. The CDR3 is 16 residues long. The ends lost 3 bases at V and 3 bases at J; junction bases unmatched: 11. Germline-derived CDR1 and CDR2 are SGDLS and YYNGEE.

The genes are TRBV6-5 and TRBJ1-1, with 7 bases lining up with TRBD1. There are 15 residues in the CDR3. CDR1 MNHEY and CDR2 SVGAGI come from the germline V gene. After removal of 8 bases from V and 4 bases from J, the junction contained 13 bases not matched to a gene. CDR3 region: CASVERGQQGTEAFF. The CDR3 DNA follows: TGTGCCAGCGTAGAACGGGGACAGCAAGGCACTGAAGCTTTCTTT.

The rearrangement links TRBV12-3 or TRBV12-4 to TRBJ2-5; the D gene is possibly TRBD1 (5 bases). The CDR3 covers 13 residues. With 6 bases removed from V and 7 bases from J, the gap between germline ends came to 15 bases. This CDR3 reads CASSLDRTGTQYF. CDR3 bases: TGTGCCAGCAGCCTCGACAGAACCGGGACCCAGTACTTC.

The CDR3 is CASSDILRPSTEAFF. The DNA of the CDR3 is TGTGCCAGCAGCGACATTCTTAGGCCGTCGACTGAAGCTTTCTTT. The rearrangement uses TRBV6-5 and TRBJ1-1; D call uncertain. Trimming took off 6 bases at V and 5 bases at J, with 19 bases between the two ends. Germline lookup yields CDR1 MNHEY and CDR2 SVGAGI. This CDR3 region has 15 residues.

This clone was seen a handful of times. The chain employs TRBV4-3 and TRBJ1-2, with 8 nucleotides matching TRBD1. Trimming removed 4 bases from V and 5 bases from J; junction bases left unmatched: 6. CDR3 size: 14 residues. Germline loops: CDR1 LGHNA, CDR2 YSLEER. As DNA, the CDR3 is TGCGCCAGCAGCCCCCGGACAGGGCCGTATGGCTACACCTTC. It specifies CASSPRTGPYGYTF.

V usage is TRBV7-3 and J usage is TRBJ2-3; TRBD2 matches at 7 bases. J gave up 1 base and V 5 bases, and 3 bases lay outside the gene matches. The CDR3 covers 14 residues. Germline assignment: CDR1 SGHTA and CDR2 FQGTGA. DNA of the CDR3: TGTGCCAGCAGCCCCAGCGGGGGCACAGATACGCAGTATTTT. It encodes CASSPSGGTDTQYF.

This chain links TRBV2 with TRBJ2-2; 7 bases line up with TRBD2. Trimming took 5 bases from V and 0 from J; bases not matched to a gene: 9. The germline gives CDR1 SNHLY, CDR2 FYNNEI. The CDR3 totals 17 residues. The CDR3 DNA sequence: TGTGCCAGCAGTTTATGGGGGGGTGGGACGAACACCGGGGAGCTGTTTTTT. Protein sequence: CASSLWGGGTNTGELFF.

The chain uses TRBV28 and TRBJ2-7; no firm D call. Germline loops: CDR1 MDHEN, CDR2 SYDVKM. With 6 bases removed from V and 0 bases from J, the gap between germline ends came to 9 bases. CDR3 length equals 13 residues. The CDR3 nucleotides are TGTGCCAGCAGCCAGGTGAGCTCCTACGAGCAGTACTTC. Translation gives CASSQVSSYEQYF.

The chain employs TRBV9 and TRBJ2-1; TRBD1 matches at 7 bases. V lost 0 bases, J lost 7 bases, and 13 bases stayed unmatched. Germline CDR1 and CDR2: SGDLS and YYNGEE. This CDR3 spans 17 amino acids. CDR3 nucleotides: TGTGCCAGCAGCGTAGCAGGTGGCGGCAGGGGGTTTAATGAGCAGTTCTTC. Its translation: CASSVAGGGRGFNEQFF.

V gene TRBV3-1 (or the pseudogene TRBV3-2) combines with J gene TRBJ2-7; 15 bases are a match to TRBD2. The CDR3 extends over 18 amino acids. CDR1 is LGHDT and CDR2 is YNNKEL in the germline V gene (reference sequence). V dropped 4 bases and J dropped 0; count of bases not matched to a gene: 7. The CDR3 protein is CASSPRTSGGESSYEQYF. As DNA, the CDR3 is TGTGCCAGCAGCCCCCGGACTAGCGGGGGGGAAAGCTCCTACGAGCAGTACTTC.

CDR3 sequence (DNA): TGTGCCAGTAGTATGAGGAGAAGCAGCCAGAACACTGAAGCTTTCTTT. It yields the protein CASSMRRSSQNTEAFF. V is TRBV19 and J is TRBJ1-1, with D uncertain. Trimming pared 3 bases from V and 1 base from J, leaving 15 bases between. The germline gives CDR1 LNHDA, CDR2 SQIVND (reference sequence). This CDR3 contains 16 residues.

The CDR3 sequence: CASSSLGQLTNEKLFF. CDR3 DNA: TGTGCCAGCAGCTCACTCGGACAGCTCACTAATGAAAAACTGTTTTTT. The gene calls are TRBV11-2 and TRBJ1-4, with D possibly matching TRBD1 (6 bases). Germline CDR1 reads SGHAT; CDR2 reads FQNNGV. V was pared by 4 bases and J by 2 bases, with 14 bases between. The CDR3 is 16 residues long.

This clone was observed a single time. The rearrangement links TRBV6-5 to TRBJ2-1, with 8 bases that match TRBD1. The V gene end was trimmed by 6 bases and the J gene end by 14 bases; junction bases not matched to a gene: 12. The CDR3 runs 13 residues. CDR1 is MNHEY and CDR2 is SVGAGI in the germline V gene. The CDR3 DNA reads as TGTGCCAGCAGCCCAAACAGGGGACAGGAAAAGTTCTTC. Protein product: CASSPNRGQEKFF.

The chain carries TRBV24-1 and TRBJ1-2; no clear D gene. CDR1 and CDR2 (germline): KGHDR, SFDVKD. With 7 bases removed from V and 2 bases from J, the gap between germline ends came to 13 bases. This CDR3 contains 14 residues. CDR3 sequence: CATSDPRENYGYTF. CDR3 coding DNA: TGTGCCACCAGCGACCCCCGGGAAAACTATGGCTACACCTTC.